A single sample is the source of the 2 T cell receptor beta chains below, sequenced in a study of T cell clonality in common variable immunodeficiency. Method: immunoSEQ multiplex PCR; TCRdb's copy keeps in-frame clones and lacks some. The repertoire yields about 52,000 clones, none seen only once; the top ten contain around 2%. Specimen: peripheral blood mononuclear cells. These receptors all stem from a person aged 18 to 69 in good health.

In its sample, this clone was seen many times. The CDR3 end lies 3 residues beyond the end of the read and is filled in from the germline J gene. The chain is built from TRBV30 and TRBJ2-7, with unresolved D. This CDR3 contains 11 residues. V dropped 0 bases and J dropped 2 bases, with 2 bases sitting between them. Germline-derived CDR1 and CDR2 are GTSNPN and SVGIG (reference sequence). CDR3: CAWSVAYEQYF. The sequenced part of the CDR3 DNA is TGTGCCTGGAGTGTCGCCTACGAG.

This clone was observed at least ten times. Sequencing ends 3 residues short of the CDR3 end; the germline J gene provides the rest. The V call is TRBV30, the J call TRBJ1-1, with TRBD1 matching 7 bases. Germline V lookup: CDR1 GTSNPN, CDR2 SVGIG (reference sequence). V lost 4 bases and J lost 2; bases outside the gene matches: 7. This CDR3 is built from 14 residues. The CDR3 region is CAWTKSGGNTEAFF. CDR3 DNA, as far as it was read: TGTGCCTGGACCAAGTCAGGGGGTAACACTGAA. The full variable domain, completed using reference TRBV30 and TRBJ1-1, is SQTIHQWPATLVQPVGSPLSLECTVEGTSNPNLYWYRQAAGRGLQLLFYSVGIGQISSEVPQNLSASRPQDRQFILSSKKLLLSDSGFYLCAWTKSGGNTEAFFGQGTRLTVV.